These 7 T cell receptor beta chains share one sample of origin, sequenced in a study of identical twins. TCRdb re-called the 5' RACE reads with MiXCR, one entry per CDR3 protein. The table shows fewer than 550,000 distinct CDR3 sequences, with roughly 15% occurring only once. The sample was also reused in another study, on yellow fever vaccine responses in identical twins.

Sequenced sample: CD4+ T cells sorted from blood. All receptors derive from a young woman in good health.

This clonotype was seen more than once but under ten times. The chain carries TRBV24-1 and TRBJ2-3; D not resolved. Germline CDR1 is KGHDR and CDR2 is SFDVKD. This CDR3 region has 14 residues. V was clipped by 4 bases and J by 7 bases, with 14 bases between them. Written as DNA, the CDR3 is TGTGCCACCAGTGAATCCAAAGGAGTGTATACGCAGTATTTT. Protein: CATSESKGVYTQYF.

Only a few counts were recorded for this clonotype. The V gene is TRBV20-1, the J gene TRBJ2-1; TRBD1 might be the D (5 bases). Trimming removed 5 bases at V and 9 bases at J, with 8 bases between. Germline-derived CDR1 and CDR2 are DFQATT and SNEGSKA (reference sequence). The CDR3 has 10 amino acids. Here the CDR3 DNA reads TGCAGTGCTTTACAGGTTGAGCAGTTCTTC. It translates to CSALQVEQFF.

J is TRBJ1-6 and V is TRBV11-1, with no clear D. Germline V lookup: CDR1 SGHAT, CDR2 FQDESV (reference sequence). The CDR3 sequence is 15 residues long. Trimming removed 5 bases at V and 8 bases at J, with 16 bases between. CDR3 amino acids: CASSAYRTLDSPLHF. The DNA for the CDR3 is TGTGCCAGCAGCGCTTACAGAACCCTGGATTCACCCCTCCACTTT. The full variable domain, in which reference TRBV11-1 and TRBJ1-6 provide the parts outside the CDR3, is EAEVAQSPRYKITEKSQAVAFWCDPISGHATLYWYRQILGQGPELLVQFQDESVVDDSQLPKDRFSAERLKGVDSTLKIQPAELGDSAMYLCASSAYRTLDSPLHFGNGTRLTVT.

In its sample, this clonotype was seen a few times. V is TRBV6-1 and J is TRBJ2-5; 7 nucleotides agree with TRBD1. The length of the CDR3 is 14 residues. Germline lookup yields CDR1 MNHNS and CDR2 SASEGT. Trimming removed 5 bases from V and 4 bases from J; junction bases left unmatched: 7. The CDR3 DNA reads TGTGCCAGCAGTCAAACAGGGGTACTAGAGACCCAGTACTTC. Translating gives CASSQTGVLETQYF.

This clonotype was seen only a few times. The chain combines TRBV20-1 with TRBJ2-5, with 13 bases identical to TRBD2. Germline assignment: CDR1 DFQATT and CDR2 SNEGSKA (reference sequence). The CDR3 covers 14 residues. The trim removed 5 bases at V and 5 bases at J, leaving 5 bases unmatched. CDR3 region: CSAETSGGLETQYF. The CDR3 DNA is TGCAGTGCTGAGACTAGCGGGGGGCTTGAGACCCAGTACTTC.

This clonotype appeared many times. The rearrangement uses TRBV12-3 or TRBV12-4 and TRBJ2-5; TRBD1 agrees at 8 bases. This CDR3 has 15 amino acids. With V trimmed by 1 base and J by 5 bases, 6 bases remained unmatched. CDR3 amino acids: CASSLGQGRKETQYF. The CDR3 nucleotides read TGTGCCAGCAGTTTAGGACAGGGGCGCAAGGAGACCCAGTACTTC.

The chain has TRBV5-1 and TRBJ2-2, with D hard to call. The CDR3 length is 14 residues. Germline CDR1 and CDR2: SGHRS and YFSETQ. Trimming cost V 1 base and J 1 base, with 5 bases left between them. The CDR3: CASSLSVNTGELFF. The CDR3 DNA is TGCGCCAGCAGCTTGTCAGTGAACACCGGGGAGCTGTTTTTT. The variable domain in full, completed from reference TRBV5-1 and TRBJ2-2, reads KAGVTQTPRYLIKTRGQQVTLSCSPISGHRSVSWYQQTPGQGLQFLFEYFSETQRNKGNFPGRFSGRQFSNSRSEMNVSTLELGDSALYLCASSLSVNTGELFFGEGSRLTVL.